The 7 T cell receptor beta chains below come from one sample, sequenced in a study of long-term antiretroviral therapy in people with HIV. Survey-level resolution applied to immunoSEQ assay v3.0. Generated by immunoSEQ multiplex PCR, the TCRdb table keeps only in-frame clones and is missing some. The sample comprises over 25,000 clones, about 86% of which are singletons, and 4.5% to 5.5% rests with the top ten. Specimen: unsorted PBMCs, collected 0.8 years after starting antiretroviral therapy. The receptors stem from a woman between 25 and 40 years old with HIV.

The chain combines TRBV7-2 with TRBJ1-1, with D perhaps matching TRBD1 (5 bases). V was cut by 1 base and J by 5 bases, with 11 bases left in between. The V gene's germline CDR1 is SGHTA and CDR2 FQGNSA. The CDR3 is 14 residues long. The CDR3 loop reads CASSLGGVRTEAFF. DNA of the CDR3: TGTGCCAGCAGCTTAGGGGGGGTTCGGACTGAAGCTTTCTTT.

The rearrangement links TRBV5-1 to TRBJ2-6; 9 bases match TRBD1. The CDR3 length is 18 residues. Trimming took 4 bases from V and 1 from J; bases not matched to a gene: 9. The V gene's germline CDR1 is SGHRS and CDR2 YFSETQ. The CDR3 protein is CASSVATGGGSGANVLTF. CDR3 sequence (DNA): TGCGCCAGCAGCGTAGCGACAGGGGGTGGTTCTGGGGCCAACGTCCTGACTTTC.

The chain recombines TRBV30 with TRBJ1-1; the match to TRBD1 covers 8 bases. The CDR3 runs 13 residues. The V and J ends lost 4 bases and 4 bases, in that order; junction bases with no gene match: 5. Looked up from germline, CDR1 is GTSNPN and CDR2 is SVGIG (reference sequence). In nucleotides, the CDR3 is TGTGCCTGGAACTTCAGGGGGCGCACTGAAGCTTTCTTT. Its translation: CAWNFRGRTEAFF.

This clone turned up a few times. The chain has TRBV2 and TRBJ1-6, with a possible D match to TRBD1 (6 bases). With 3 bases removed from V and 14 bases from J, the gap between germline ends came to 17 bases. The CDR3 spans 14 residues. Germline V lookup: CDR1 SNHLY, CDR2 FYNNEI. The CDR3 loop is CASSEGAEGRSLHF. DNA of the CDR3: TGTGCCAGCAGTGAGGGGGCGGAGGGACGGTCCCTCCACTTT.

The gene calls are TRBV6-6 and TRBJ1-2; D possibly corresponds to TRBD1 (5 bases). V lost 6 bases to trimming and J lost 4 bases, with 9 bases between them. Germline lookup yields CDR1 MNHNY and CDR2 SVGAGI (reference sequence). The CDR3 contains 12 residues. The CDR3 region is CASRYQGYGYTF. CDR3 DNA: TGTGCCAGCAGGTACCAGGGCTATGGCTACACCTTC.

The chain recombines TRBV6-1 with TRBJ1-6; D gene uncertain. CDR1 MNHNS and CDR2 SASEGT come from the germline V gene. The V end lost 7 bases, the J end lost 9 bases, and 13 bases lay between the germline ends. This CDR3 is 13 amino acids long. CDR3 protein: CASISLRASPLHF. As DNA, the CDR3 is TGTGCCAGCATCTCATTAAGGGCTTCACCCCTCCACTTT.

J is TRBJ1-1 and V is TRBV6-5; TRBD1 matches at 11 bases. The CDR3 contains 15 residues. The junction had 7 bases not matched to a gene; V was cut back by 3 bases and J by 7 bases. Germline V CDR1 and CDR2: MNHEY, SVGAGI. CDR3 in DNA: TGTGCCAGCAGTTATGGGACAGGGGGTTGGTTTGAAGCTTTCTTT. This sequence encodes CASSYGTGGWFEAFF.